This T cell receptor (beta chain) stems from a study of blood T cell repertoires in COVID-19. Whole-study context: Sites in the United States, Italy and Spain provided acute and convalescent COVID-19 samples. Nucleic acid was either cDNA or gDNA, and it came from T cells, B-cell-depleted T cells, or PBMCs.

In the source study's methods: Using reference gene primer amplification, nucleated cell counts were estimated. Some clones are missing from TCRdb's copy, which holds only in-frame ones; the method was immunoSEQ multiplex PCR. Clone size and the V and J calls come from that table; the DNA yielded D and trimming. This table holds 200,000 to 250,000 clones, approximately 90% found once. Germline CDR1 reads MNHNY; CDR2 reads SVGAGI (reference sequence). V trimming: 5 bases; J trimming: 3 bases; junction bases outside the gene matches: 14. The CDR3 loop spans 17 amino acids. Details on this clone: This sample includes further DNA sequences coding for the same CDR3.

This clonotype originated in a man aged 30 to 39 with acute or convalescent COVID-19. Specimen: peripheral blood. The J gene is TRBJ2-7, the V gene TRBV6-6; 9 bases fit TRBD2. CDR3: CASSPGTGGGRGYEQYF. The CDR3 bases are TGTGCCAGCAGTCCCGGGACTGGGGGCGGGAGGGGCTACGAGCAGTACTTC.